The 2 T cell receptor beta chains in this list originate from one sample, sequenced in a study of type 1 regulatory T cells. TCRdb analysed the reads with MiXCR anew, one entry per CDR3 protein. Among approximately 90,000 distinct CDR3 sequences listed, 25% to 40% were seen once. Sequences were obtained from CD4+ T cells, either the whole sample or a sorted fraction (not recorded which). Source of these receptors: a human donor in good health.

With regard to this clonotype: One end of the junction does not line up with germline, which may come from a read error. The chain joins TRBV6-6 to TRBJ2-5, with D perhaps matching TRBD1 or TRBD2 (5 bases each). CDR1 is MNHNY and CDR2 is SVGAGI in the germline V gene (reference sequence). This CDR3 region has 13 residues. CDR3 sequence: CVSRENSFEDQYF. The CDR3 DNA reads as TGTGTCAGCAGGGAGAATAGTTTTGAAGACCAGTACTTC.

The chain has TRBV7-9 and TRBJ2-7, with 13 bases identical to TRBD2. Germline values: CDR1 SEHNR, CDR2 FQNEAQ (reference sequence). The CDR3 is made up of 16 amino acids. Trimming took 1 base from V and 4 from J; bases not matched to a gene: 4. The CDR3 DNA reads TGTGCCAGCAGCTTAGGTGGGACTAGCGGGAATTACGAGCAGTACTTC. Translated: CASSLGGTSGNYEQYF. The complete variable domain, with remaining parts taken from reference TRBV7-9 and TRBJ2-7, reads DTGVSQNPRHKITKRGQNVTFRCDPISEHNRLYWYRQTLGQGPEFLTYFQNEAQLEKSRLLSDRFSAERPKGSFSTLEIQRTEQGDSAMYLCASSLGGTSGNYEQYFGPGTRLTVT.